The text below deals with one TCR beta chain. The data were taken from a study of blood T cell repertoires in COVID-19. Overall study: Italy, Spain and the United States were the sources of the convalescent and acute COVID-19 samples.

Measured with immunoSEQ multiplex PCR; TCRdb has only the in-frame clones, and not every one. The table lists about 220,000 clones, around 89% of them singletons, with over 12% in the top ten. V gave up 0 bases and J gave up 5 bases, with 11 bases separating them. The CDR3 covers 15 residues. CDR1 is SGHRS and CDR2 is YFSETQ in the germline V gene. This receptor was taken from a man aged 30 to 45 who had been exposed to COVID-19. Sequencing was done on a sample of PBMCs or T cells enriched from blood (not recorded which). This sequence joins TRBV5-1 and TRBJ2-2; D is perhaps TRBD1 (6 bases). This CDR3 is CASSLGWGPTGELFF. CDR3 nucleotides: TGCGCCAGCAGCTTGGGATGGGGGCCGACCGGGGAGCTGTTTTTT.